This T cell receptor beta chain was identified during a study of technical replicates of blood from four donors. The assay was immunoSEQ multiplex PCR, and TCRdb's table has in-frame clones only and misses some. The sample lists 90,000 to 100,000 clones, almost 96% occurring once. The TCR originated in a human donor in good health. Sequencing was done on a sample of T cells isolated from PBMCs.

The CDR3 nucleotides are TGTGCCAGTAGTCCGCAGGCGGGGACTAGTGGCTACACCTTC. Amino acid sequence: CASSPQAGTSGYTF. The genes are TRBV19 and TRBJ1-2, with TRBD1 as a possible D gene (5 bases). CDR1 is LNHDA and CDR2 is SQIVND in the germline V gene (reference sequence). The ends were cut back, 5 bases at V and 7 bases at J, with 17 bases in the middle. The CDR3 consists of 14 residues. Full variable domain (remainder filled in from reference TRBV19 and TRBJ1-2): DGGITQSPKYLFRKEGQNVTLSCEQNLNHDAMYWYRQDPGQGLRLIYYSQIVNDFQKGDIAEGYSVSREKKESFPLTVTSAQKNPTAFYLCASSPQAGTSGYTFGSGTRLTVV.